A selection of T cell receptor beta chains follows, all from one sample in a study of T cell responses to AZD1222 COVID-19 vaccine. TCRdb keeps only in-frame clones here, not all; method: immunoSEQ multiplex PCR. The sample lists more than 150,000 clones; more than 85% were seen once. Sequenced material: peripheral blood, taken 28 days after the second AZD1222 dose. Receptor source: an adult who received the AZD1222 COVID-19 vaccine. Each CDR3 is given with its conserved first and last residue. D genes are given only for firm matches. Some rows have no size entry. The others give once, few or many, or a class for an expanded clone.

>15|TRBV7-9|NA|NA|TRBJ2-1
CAFPSRRDGYNEQFF
TGTGCCTTCCCCTCGAGACGGGACGGGTACAATGAGCAGTTCTTC
>15|TRBV28|TRBD1|NA|TRBJ1-6
CASSLETGRGSPLHF
TGTGCCAGCAGTTTGGAGACAGGGAGAGGCTCACCCCTCCACTTT
>13|TRBV4-1|NA|NA|TRBJ2-7
CASSPGSSREQYF
TGCGCCAGCAGCCCCGGGAGCAGTCGCGAGCAGTACTTC
>14|TRBV9|NA|once|TRBJ1-2
CASSALDGNYGYTF
TGTGCCAGCAGCGCCCTGGACGGTAACTATGGCTACACCTTC
>13|TRBV3-1/TRBV3-2|NA|NA|TRBJ1-5
CASSPLLSGPQHF
TGTGCCAGCAGCCCTTTACTTTCAGGGCCCCAGCATTTT
>12|TRBV10-3|NA|NA|TRBJ1-1
CAISESIREAFF
TGTGCCATCAGTGAGTCGATCAGGGAAGCTTTCTTT
>14|TRBV18|NA|NA|TRBJ1-1
CASSPRTETTEAFF
TGTGCCAGCTCACCCAGGACGGAGACTACTGAAGCTTTCTTT
>14|TRBV15|NA|NA|TRBJ2-7
CATSSTPGDHEQYF
TGTGCCACCAGCTCGACCCCAGGGGACCACGAGCAGTACTTC
>13|TRBV19|NA|once|TRBJ1-2
CASSPNSHYGYTF
TGTGCCAGTAGCCCTAATTCCCACTATGGCTACACCTTC
>18|TRBV3-1/TRBV3-2|NA|NA|TRBJ2-3
CASSQEVSGKGDTDTQYF
TGTGCCAGCAGCCAAGAGGTTAGCGGCAAGGGGGACACAGATACGCAGTATTTT
>13|TRBV6-5|TRBD1|NA|TRBJ1-1
CASSRPGTGQAFF
TGTGCCAGCAGCAGGCCCGGGACAGGGCAAGCTTTCTTT
>15|TRBV24-1|NA|NA|TRBJ1-5
CATRGDGSGNQPQHF
TGTGCCACCAGGGGGGACGGGAGCGGCAATCAGCCCCAGCATTTT
>12|TRBV29-1|NA|NA|TRBJ1-2
CSSWSANYGYTF
TGCAGCTCTTGGTCCGCGAACTATGGCTACACCTTC
>16|TRBV5-1|TRBD1|NA|TRBJ1-4
CASSFQGQGAVEKLFF
TGCGCCAGCAGCTTTCAGGGACAGGGGGCGGTTGAAAAACTGTTTTTT
>16|TRBV6-6|TRBD1|NA|TRBJ1-3
CASSRQIGTAGNTIYF
TGTGCCAGCAGTCGACAAATCGGGACAGCTGGAAACACCATATATTTT
>15|TRBV10-3|NA|NA|TRBJ2-3
CAISEGEGRTDTQYF
TGTGCCATCAGTGAAGGAGAGGGCCGGACAGATACGCAGTATTTT
>18|TRBV27|TRBD2|NA|TRBJ2-4
CASSSTPGLALAKNIQYF
TGTGCCAGCAGTTCTACGCCGGGACTAGCGTTAGCCAAAAACATTCAGTACTTC
>13|TRBV5-1|NA|NA|TRBJ2-7
CASSPPGAREQYF
TGCGCCAGCAGCCCCCCGGGGGCTCGGGAGCAGTACTTC
>10|TRBV28|NA|NA|TRBJ1-1
CASSSTEAFF
TGTGCCAGCAGTTCCACTGAAGCTTTCTTT
>14|TRBV3-1/TRBV3-2|NA|NA|TRBJ2-1
CASSQDWKNNEQFF
TGTGCCAGCAGCCAAGATTGGAAGAACAATGAGCAGTTCTTC
>15|TRBV28|NA|NA|TRBJ1-1
CASTLDGTMNTEAFF
TGTGCCAGCACCCTCGACGGTACCATGAACACTGAAGCTTTCTTT
>15|TRBV19|TRBD2|NA|TRBJ2-3
CASSKGTGGADTQYF
TGTGCCAGTAGTAAAGGGACGGGAGGGGCAGATACGCAGTATTTT
>18|TRBV2|TRBD2|NA|TRBJ2-6
CASRAGLAEISGANVLTF
TGTGCCAGCAGGGCGGGACTAGCGGAGATCTCTGGGGCCAACGTCCTGACTTTC
>15|TRBV6-6|TRBD2|NA|TRBJ2-2
CASTGLAENTGELFF
TGTGCCAGCACCGGACTAGCGGAAAACACCGGGGAGCTGTTTTTT
>12|TRBV3-1/TRBV3-2|NA|NA|TRBJ2-3
CASSQTGFTQYF
TGTGCCAGCAGCCAAACAGGGTTTACGCAGTATTTT
>13|TRBV10-3|TRBD2|few|TRBJ2-7
CAISEPGLAAQYF
TGTGCCATCAGTGAGCCGGGACTAGCGGCGCAGTACTTC
>15|TRBV4-1|NA|NA|TRBJ1-5
CASSQVRDGNQPQHF
TGCGCCAGCAGCCAAGTCCGGGACGGCAATCAGCCCCAGCATTTT
>15|TRBV19|TRBD1|few|TRBJ1-2
CASSIANRGEYGYTF
TGTGCCAGTAGTATAGCAAACAGGGGAGAATATGGCTACACCTTC
>14|TRBV30|NA|once|TRBJ1-4
CAWSVKGRNEKLFF
TGTGCCTGGAGTGTTAAGGGGAGGAATGAAAAACTGTTTTTT
>10|TRBV10-2|NA|NA|TRBJ1-1
CASRGIEAFF
TGCGCCAGCAGGGGGATTGAAGCTTTCTTT
>17|TRBV5-1|NA|NA|TRBJ1-4
CASSSSVLGSTNEKLFF
TGCGCCAGCAGCTCATCCGTTTTGGGATCAACTAATGAAAAACTGTTTTTT
>16|TRBV30|NA|NA|TRBJ1-6
CAWSPLGAHEYSPLHF
TGTGCCTGGAGCCCCCTAGGGGCCCACGAGTATTCACCCCTCCACTTT
>18|TRBV19|NA|NA|TRBJ2-3
CASSGRRREGGPTDTQYF
TGTGCCAGTAGTGGCAGGAGGAGGGAGGGGGGCCCCACAGATACGCAGTATTTT
>14|TRBV5-1|TRBD1|NA|TRBJ1-4
CASSFGQGGEKLFF
TGCGCCAGCAGCTTCGGGCAGGGGGGCGAAAAACTGTTTTTT
>15|TRBV9|NA|NA|TRBJ2-7
CASSVAQSGPYEQYF
TGTGCCAGCAGCGTAGCTCAATCCGGCCCCTACGAGCAGTACTTC
>14|TRBV6-4|TRBD2|NA|TRBJ2-1
CASSDGLAGNEQFF
TGTGCCAGCAGTGACGGACTAGCGGGCAATGAGCAGTTCTTC